This T cell receptor beta chain came from a study of OX40 agonist ivuxolimab in advanced cancers. Study summary: With ivuxolimab, an agonistic anti-OX40 (CD134) antibody, patients were treated. General study results and limits: Normalized T-cell clonal expansion was also low in a subset of nonresponders. At 0.1-3.0 mg/kg, partial responders had clonal expansion among the lowest observed.

TCRdb's table, derived via immunoSEQ multiplex PCR, lists solely in-frame clones and lacks some. The sample shows around 76,000 clones, roughly 85% of them seen only once. CDR1 and CDR2 (germline): ENHRY, SYGVKD. The CDR3 runs to 13 residues. V lost 7 bases and J lost 3, with 12 bases in between. On this clone: Its target is unknown.

V usage is TRBV10-3 and J usage is TRBJ1-1; TRBD1 might be the D (6 bases). The starting material was CD4+ or CD8+ T cells sorted from blood, obtained in a trial of the OX40 agonist ivuxolimab. The source of this sequence is an adult with an advanced solid tumor such as melanoma, head and neck, liver or kidney cancer. The CDR3 DNA follows: TGTGCCATCACCCGACAGGAGGACACTGAAGCTTTCTTT. Its protein product is CAITRQEDTEAFF.